Listed here is a single TCR beta chain. This clone appeared a few times. It has no known antigen specificity. Base quality data are lacking; no much larger clone is found one base away. The data were taken from a study of shared clonotypes between healthy human individuals (dated by TCRdb to 2018 to 2020). In the study overall: A few men and a couple of women, aged 18 to 49 years, made up the cohort. Per donor, three plates each were used for CD4 naive and CD4 memory, two for CD8 naive, and one for CD8 memory. To estimate repertoire size and how much clonotypes are shared between individuals, the study performed deep sequencing of blood TCR repertoires from five healthy adults. To increase sequencing depth and limit assay-specific biases, TCR repertoire library preparation and sequencing were carried out by different laboratories using diverse techniques. Leukapheresis yielded between about 0.94 and 8.9 billion PBMCs per donor. General conclusions and limits of the study: Only blood was sampled, and tissue TCR repertoires likely differ from those in blood. Naive subsets generally had larger estimated clonotype richness than memory subsets. Because the study included a small number of donors, the genetic and exposure-history diversity represented was limited. Rarefaction of sorted-subset datasets indicated incomplete sequencing despite the large sequencing depth. Sharing across several donors was observed for approximately 5% of naive CD4, over 3% of naive CD8, over 2% of memory CD4, and about 0.38% of memory CD8 clonotypes. Compared with non-shared clonotypes, the clonotypes found in all four sorted-subset donors had higher generation probabilities. Based on pairwise subsampling, the degree of clonotype sharing among donors was expected to be affected by sequencing depth.

Healthy HIV-negative adults with no recently reported acute infections or vaccinations were included as donors. Every donor was a Caucasian adult residing in Nashville, Tennessee, USA. CD4+ T cells were enriched by magnetic negative selection, after which naive cells were positively selected on CD45RA and the negative fraction was taken as the memory subset. Blood was collected by leukapheresis, and PBMCs were isolated by Ficoll-Histopaque density gradient centrifugation and then cryopreserved in liquid nitrogen vapor phase. Purity and quantity of every magnetically sorted T cell population were checked by analytical flow cytometry. Each sorted fraction had its genomic DNA isolated and then quantified by UV absorbance on a Nanodrop 2000c. From the cysteine through the phenylalanine, the CDR3 covers 12 amino acids. The only DNA kept is the CDR3, 36 bases in frame from the first base. The germline V gene encodes CDR1 SEHNR and CDR2 FQNEAQ (reference sequence). V is reduced by 5 bases and J by 8 bases, leaving a spacing of 12 bases between them.

Using the deep immunoSEQ assay, TCR CDR3 regions were amplified from genomic DNA by multiplex PCR. For each cell subset, the extracted genomic DNA was distributed evenly across all wells of several immunoSEQ 96-well plates, and each plate served as one replicate. For sorted subsets, each replicate PCR was loaded with approximately 200 ng genomic DNA, equivalent to some 31,000 T cell genomes. Purified libraries were quantified with a Qubit 3.0 fluorometer, sized on a Bioanalyzer 2100, and re-quantified with the KAPA Library Quantification kit. Each immunoSEQ 96-well plate was sequenced on its own single-read 150-cycle Illumina NextSeq 550 flow cell. On the study's bioinformatics: Because the immunoSEQ output included only junctional sequences and no quality scores, the filtering could not be the same as the filtering used for full-length reads. To assign V/J genes and CDR3, sequences were annotated using PyIR, a Python wrapper for IgBLAST v1.9, with IMGT germline references. Reads were removed for weak V/J assignments (E-value above 1e-6), missing CDR3, stop codons, out-of-frame junctions, or ambiguous translated residues. A V3J clonotype was defined by an identical inferred V gene, J gene, and CDR3 amino acid sequence. To compute the percentage overlap between repertoires, the number of shared unique clonotypes was divided by the size of the smaller repertoire. Three approaches were used to assess repertoire richness: RTK rarefaction, the Chao1 estimator, and Recon v2.1 estimates of unobserved clonotypes. Generation probabilities for all TCRbeta clonotypes obtained by the gDNA method from a handful of donors were computed using OLGA. Sourced from immuneACCESS, this table was stored by TCRdb with only in-frame sequences that have V and J called. A share of the clones is absent; for the studies checked, an unresolved V gene accounts for under half, and the remainder has no known explanation. That table furnishes V, J and clone size, whereas the DNA furnished D and trimming. Recorded for this sample are more than 2 million clones; 90% to 96% of them occurred a single time. The ten top clones hold 0.1% to 0.15% of the sample.

In this chain, TRBV7-9 is recombined with TRBJ1-2, with no confidently assigned D gene. The sequencing sample was made of naive CD4+ T cells sorted from blood. The sample's cell subset or site, from its label and the paper: CD45RA+ positively selected. The receptor was isolated from a man between 18 and 29 years old in good health. The sequenced DNA is TGTGCCAGCAGCGCCTTTGTGGGGGGCTACACCTTC. It translates as CASSAFVGGYTF.